This T cell receptor beta chain is from a study of blood T cell repertoires in COVID-19. The CDR3 loop spans 13 amino acids. Germline trimming cut 3 bases from V and 7 bases from J; bases unmatched to any gene: 4. CDR1 and CDR2 from the germline V gene are SGDLS and YYNGEE. Measured with immunoSEQ multiplex PCR; TCRdb has only the in-frame clones, and not every one. The top ten clones hold 4% to 5.5% of a sample with around 250,000 clones, approximately 84% of them seen once. The specimen sequenced was peripheral blood. The clonotype was recovered from a man aged 45-65 years with active or convalescent COVID-19. The chain carries TRBV9 and TRBJ2-4; 7 bases match TRBD2. Here the CDR3 reads CASSAPGGNIQYF. CDR3 sequence (DNA): TGTGCCAGCAGCGCCCCGGGGGGTAACATTCAGTACTTC. Complete variable domain (other parts from reference TRBV9 and TRBJ2-4): DSGVTQTPKHLITATGQRVTLRCSPRSGDLSVYWYQQSLDQGLQFLIQYYNGEERAKGNILERFSAQQFPDLHSELNLSSLELGDSALYFCASSAPGGNIQYFGAGTRLSVL.